The 14 T cell receptor beta chains below all came from one sample that was sequenced in a study of Ad26.COV2.S vaccination and SARS-CoV-2 variants. TCRdb's copy holds only in-frame clones and misses some; the assay was immunoSEQ multiplex PCR. The table records approximately 300,000 clones, around four fifths of them present only once. Treatment given: some 20 received Ad26.COV2.S at low or high dose, single or two shots; 5 received placebo; per-sample allocation not given. Specimen acquisition occurred on day 63 following the initial vaccine or placebo injection. The material sequenced was peripheral blood, taken in a trial of Ad26.COV2.S vaccine versus placebo. These receptors came from a person between 18 and 65 years old who received the Ad26.COV2.S COVID-19 vaccine or a placebo.

The chain carries TRBV6-1 and TRBJ1-1; 7 nucleotides align to TRBD1. Germline CDR1 reads MNHNS; CDR2 reads SASEGT. V was clipped by 2 bases and J by 2 bases; unmatched bases: 8. The CDR3 runs to 16 residues. The chain's CDR3 is CASSELGGRVNTEAFF. The CDR3 DNA is TGTGCCAGCAGTGAACTAGGGGGCAGAGTAAACACTGAAGCTTTCTTT.

This chain links TRBV28 with TRBJ2-7; weak D call: TRBD2 (5 bases). Per germline, CDR1 MDHEN and CDR2 SYDVKM. Trimming shortened V by 5 bases and J by 4 bases, and 18 bases separated the two germline ends. This CDR3 has 15 residues. CDR3 bases: TGTGCCAGCAGTCTATCACTAGGCCCCCGATACGAGCAGTACTTC. Translating it yields CASSLSLGPRYEQYF.

This chain links TRBV6-5 with TRBJ1-1, with unresolved D. Germline CDR1 and CDR2: MNHEY and SVGAGI. The V end was cut by 0 bases, the J end by 1 base, with 9 bases between. The CDR3 has 15 residues. In DNA, the CDR3 is TGTGCCAGCAGTTACTCCCGGGCAGCGAACACTGAAGCTTTCTTT. Translation: CASSYSRAANTEAFF.

This clone has just one count. The chain carries TRBV9 and TRBJ1-2; 9 positions match TRBD1. This CDR3 is 15 amino acids long. V lost 3 bases, J lost 7 bases, and 10 bases stayed unmatched. Per germline, CDR1 SGDLS and CDR2 YYNGEE. Written as DNA, the CDR3 is TGTGCCAGCAGCGCGGACGGGACAGGGATGGGTGGCTACACCTTC. This sequence encodes CASSADGTGMGGYTF.

V usage is TRBV6-1 and J usage is TRBJ1-5; no firm D call. The CDR3 loop spans 15 amino acids. V lost 0 bases and J 6 bases, leaving 12 bases between the germline ends. From germline, CDR1 is MNHNS and CDR2 SASEGT. The CDR3 nucleotides read TGTGCCAGCAGTGAAGCGTTCCCCCCGCTTCAGCCCCAGCATTTT. This translates into CASSEAFPPLQPQHF.

J is TRBJ1-6 and V is TRBV10-3, with D possibly TRBD1 on 5 matching bases. Trimming shortened V by 0 bases and J by 8 bases, and 14 bases separated the two germline ends. CDR3 length: 16 residues. CDR1 and CDR2 (germline): ENHRY, SYGVKD. CDR3 region: CAISESLALGDSPLHF. As DNA, the CDR3 is TGTGCCATCAGTGAGTCGTTGGCACTAGGGGATTCACCCCTCCACTTT.

V gene TRBV28 combines with J gene TRBJ2-2; 15 bases are shared with TRBD2. Germline-derived CDR1 and CDR2 are MDHEN and SYDVKM. The V segment lost 4 bases and the J segment 5 bases; nucleotides outside the gene matches: 11. This CDR3 comprises 19 residues. In DNA, the CDR3 is TGTGCCAGCAGTTCTCAGGCCGGACTAGCGGGGGGGCTAACCGGGGAGCTGTTTTTT. Its translation is CASSSQAGLAGGLTGELFF.

This rearrangement joins TRBV10-1 to TRBJ2-1; 7 bases fit TRBD2. The CDR3 length is 16 residues. Germline trimming cut 1 base from V and 0 bases from J; bases unmatched to any gene: 3. Looked up from germline, CDR1 is WNHNN and CDR2 is SYGVQD (reference sequence). CDR3 sequence reads: CASSELGGSSYNEQFF. The CDR3 DNA sequence: TGCGCCAGCAGTGAGTTGGGGGGGAGCTCCTACAATGAGCAGTTCTTC.

This chain links TRBV6-6 with TRBJ2-5; possible D gene TRBD1, 5 bases. V was cut by 4 bases and J by 1 base, with 10 bases left in between. This CDR3 spans 14 amino acids. CDR1 is MNHNY, CDR2 SVGAGI, per germline (reference sequence). CDR3 residues: CASSFQGLQETQYF. For the CDR3, the DNA is TGTGCCAGCAGTTTCCAGGGCCTCCAAGAGACCCAGTACTTC.

The chain joins TRBV3-1 (or the pseudogene TRBV3-2) to TRBJ1-2; TRBD1 might be the D (6 bases). Germline V lookup: CDR1 LGHDT, CDR2 YNNKEL (reference sequence). The V and J ends lost 1 base and 2 bases respectively, with 14 bases between them. The CDR3 is made up of 16 amino acids. The CDR3 bases are TGTGCCAGCAGCCAAGGGGGGGACACCCTCAACTATGGCTACACCTTC. Its translation is CASSQGGDTLNYGYTF.

This clone has just one count. V and J are TRBV6-6 and TRBJ1-1; 8 bases map to TRBD1. Germline trimming cut 2 bases from V and 0 bases from J; bases unmatched to any gene: 2. In germline, CDR1 is MNHNY, CDR2 SVGAGI (reference sequence). There are 15 residues in the CDR3. The CDR3 bases are TGTGCCAGCAGTTACGGGGGACAGGTGAACACTGAAGCTTTCTTT. Its translation: CASSYGGQVNTEAFF.

The chain uses TRBV16 and TRBJ1-5; unclear D gene. Per germline, CDR1 KGHSY and CDR2 FQNENV. Trimming took off 1 base at V and 9 bases at J, with 22 bases between the two ends. The CDR3 sequence is 17 residues long. In nucleotides, the CDR3 is TGTGCCAGCAGCCAATTAAGGCAGAGCGGTAGCCCCGGGCCCCAGCATTTT. Encoded protein: CASSQLRQSGSPGPQHF.

This chain uses TRBV28 with TRBJ1-4; the D gene is possibly TRBD1 (6 bases). Between the trimmed V and J ends, which lost 2 bases and 0 bases, there was a span of 10 bases. The length of the CDR3 is 16 residues. The germline CDR1 and CDR2 sequences are MDHEN and SYDVKM. This CDR3 is CASSLPGAATNEKLFF. The CDR3 DNA sequence: TGTGCCAGCAGTTTACCAGGGGCCGCAACTAATGAAAAACTGTTTTTT.

The chain employs TRBV27 and TRBJ2-7; 8 positions agree with TRBD1. The CDR3 length is 14 residues. V trimming: 5 bases; J trimming: 7 bases; junction bases outside the gene matches: 10. Germline lookup yields CDR1 MNHEY and CDR2 SMNVEV (reference sequence). The CDR3 coding sequence is TGTGCCAGCAGTCCTTCGACAGGGGAGCGTGAGCAGTACTTC. Translated: CASSPSTGEREQYF.